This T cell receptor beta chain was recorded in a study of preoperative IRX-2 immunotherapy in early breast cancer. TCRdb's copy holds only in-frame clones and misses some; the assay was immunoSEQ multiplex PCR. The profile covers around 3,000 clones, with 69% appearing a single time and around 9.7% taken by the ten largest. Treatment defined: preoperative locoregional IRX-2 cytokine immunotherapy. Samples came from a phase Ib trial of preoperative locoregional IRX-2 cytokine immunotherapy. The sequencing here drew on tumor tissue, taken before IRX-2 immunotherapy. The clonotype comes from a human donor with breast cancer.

The CDR3 reads CASSWTFGNQPQHF. CDR3 bases: TGTGCCAGCAGTTGGACATTCGGCAATCAGCCCCAGCATTTT. The V gene is TRBV6-8, the J gene TRBJ1-5; D might be TRBD1 (5 bases). CDR3 length equals 14 residues. Trimming took 4 bases from V and 2 from J, leaving 9 bases between them. The germline V gene encodes CDR1 MNHGY and CDR2 SAAAGT.